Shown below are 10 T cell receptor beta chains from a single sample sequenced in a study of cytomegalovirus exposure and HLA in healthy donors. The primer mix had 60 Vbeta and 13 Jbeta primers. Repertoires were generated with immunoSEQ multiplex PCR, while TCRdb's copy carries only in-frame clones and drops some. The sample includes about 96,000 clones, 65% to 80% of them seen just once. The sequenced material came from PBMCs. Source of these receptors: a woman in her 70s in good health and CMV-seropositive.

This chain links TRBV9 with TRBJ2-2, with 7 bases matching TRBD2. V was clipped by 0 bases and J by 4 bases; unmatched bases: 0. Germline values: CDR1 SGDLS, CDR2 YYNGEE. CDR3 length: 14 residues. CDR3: CASSVAGGTGELFF. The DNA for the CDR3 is TGTGCCAGCAGCGTAGCGGGGGGCACCGGGGAGCTGTTTTTT.

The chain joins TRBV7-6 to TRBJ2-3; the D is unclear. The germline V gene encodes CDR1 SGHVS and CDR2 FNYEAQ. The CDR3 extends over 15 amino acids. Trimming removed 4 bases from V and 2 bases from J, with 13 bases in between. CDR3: CASSSTIATTDTQYF. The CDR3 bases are TGTGCCAGCAGCTCTACTATAGCCACCACAGATACGCAGTATTTT.

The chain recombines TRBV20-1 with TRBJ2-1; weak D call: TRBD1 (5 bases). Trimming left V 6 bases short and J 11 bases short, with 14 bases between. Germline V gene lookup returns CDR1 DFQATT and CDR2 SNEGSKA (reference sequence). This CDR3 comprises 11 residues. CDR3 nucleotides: TGCAGTGCCCCCGACAGTGGAAAGCAGTTCTTC. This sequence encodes CSAPDSGKQFF.

The CDR3 nucleotides read TGTGCCAGCAGCCCCACTAGCGGGCCCCTTTATGAGCAGTTCTTC. Translated: CASSPTSGPLYEQFF. J is TRBJ2-1 and V is TRBV5-4; 9 bases are a match to TRBD2. The CDR3 extends over 15 amino acids. Germline V gene lookup returns CDR1 SGHNT and CDR2 YYREEE (reference sequence). J was trimmed by 8 bases and V by 4 bases; bases with no gene match: 10.

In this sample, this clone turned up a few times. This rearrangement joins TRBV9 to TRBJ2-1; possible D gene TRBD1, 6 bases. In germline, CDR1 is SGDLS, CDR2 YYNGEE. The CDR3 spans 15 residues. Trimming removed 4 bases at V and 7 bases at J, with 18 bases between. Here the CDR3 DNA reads TGTGCCAGCAGCCCCCGAACAGGGTTAGGTAATGAGCAGTTCTTC. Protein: CASSPRTGLGNEQFF.

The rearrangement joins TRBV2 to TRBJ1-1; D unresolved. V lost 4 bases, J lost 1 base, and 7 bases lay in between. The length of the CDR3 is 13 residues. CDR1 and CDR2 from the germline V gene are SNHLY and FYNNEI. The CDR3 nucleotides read TGTGCCAGCAGTGGACAAGAGAACACTGAAGCTTTCTTT. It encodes CASSGQENTEAFF.

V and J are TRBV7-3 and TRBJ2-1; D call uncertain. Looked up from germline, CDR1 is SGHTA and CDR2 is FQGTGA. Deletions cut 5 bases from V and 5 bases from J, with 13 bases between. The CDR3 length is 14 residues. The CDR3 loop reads CASSPSDGDNEQFF. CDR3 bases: TGTGCCAGCAGCCCAAGCGACGGTGACAATGAGCAGTTCTTC.

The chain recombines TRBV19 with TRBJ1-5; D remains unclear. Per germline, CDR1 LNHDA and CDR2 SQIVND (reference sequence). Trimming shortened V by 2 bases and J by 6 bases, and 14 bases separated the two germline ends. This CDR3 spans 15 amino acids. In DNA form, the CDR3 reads TGTGCCAGTAGTATATCAAAAAGGAGATCTCAGCCCCAGCATTTT. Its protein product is CASSISKRRSQPQHF.

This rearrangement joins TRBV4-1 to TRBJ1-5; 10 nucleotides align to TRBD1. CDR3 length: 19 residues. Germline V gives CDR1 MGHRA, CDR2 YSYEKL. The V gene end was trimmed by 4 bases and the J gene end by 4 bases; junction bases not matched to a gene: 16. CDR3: CASSPGGDRGRVRNQPQHF. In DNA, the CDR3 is TGCGCCAGCAGCCCGGGAGGGGACAGGGGTCGGGTAAGGAATCAGCCCCAGCATTTT.

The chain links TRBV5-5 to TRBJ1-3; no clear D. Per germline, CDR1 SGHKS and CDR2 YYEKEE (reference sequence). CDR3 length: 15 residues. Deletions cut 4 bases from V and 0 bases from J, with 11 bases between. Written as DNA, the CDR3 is TGTGCCAGCAGCCGCAACGGGTTCTCTGGAAACACCATATATTTT. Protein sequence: CASSRNGFSGNTIYF. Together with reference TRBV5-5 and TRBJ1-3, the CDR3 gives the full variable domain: DAGVTQSPTHLIKTRGQQVTLRCSPISGHKSVSWYQQVLGQGPQFIFQYYEKEERGRGNFPDRFSARQFPNYSSELNVNALLLGDSALYLCASSRNGFSGNTIYFGEGSWLTVV.